This TCR beta chain appears in the sequencing data of a study of cytomegalovirus exposure and HLA in healthy donors. This CDR3 is 13 amino acids long. J was trimmed by 2 bases and V by 6 bases; bases with no gene match: 4. Germline V gene sequence: CDR1 MDHEN, CDR2 SYDVKM. Study-level results: Some V segments (TRBV6-2 and TRBV6-3 among them) were excluded as indistinguishable. Presence/absence analyses assumed roughly uniform sequencing depth across donors, which may not hold.

To note about this clone: Its target is not known.

The primer mix had 60 Vbeta and 13 Jbeta primers. Produced via immunoSEQ multiplex PCR; TCRdb's table is partial and in-frame only. The sample has more than 85,000 clones, roughly three quarters seen once. Sequencing used PBMCs. This TCR derives from a male donor in good health and CMV-seropositive. The chain is built from TRBV28 and TRBJ2-7; 7 nucleotides match TRBD1. The CDR3 loop reads CASRRQGPYEQYF. DNA of the CDR3: TGTGCCAGCAGAAGACAGGGCCCCTACGAGCAGTACTTC.